This entry lists 18 T cell receptor beta chains sequenced from one sample in a study of vaccination and CD4 T cells after COVID-19. These receptors' targets are unknown. Cultured CD4+ T cell DNA underwent sequencing with the Oncomine TCR Beta short-read assay. TCRdb re-called the PCR reads with MiXCR, one entry per CDR3 protein. The repertoire includes roughly 6,600 distinct CDR3 sequences, just under 40% of them detected once, and 22% sits in the top ten. Sample treatment: roughly ten-day PBMC culture with coronavirus spike peptide pools or control peptides (ViraFEST assay). Ahead of the COVID-19 pandemic (2011-2018), the CD4+ T cells of the unexposed donor were collected. Sequenced sample: CD4+ T cells from blood, cultured in vitro. These receptors were obtained from a human donor in good health.

In this sample, this clonotype is medium-sized (0.01 to 0.1%). The rearrangement uses TRBV20-1 and TRBJ1-1; possible D gene TRBD1, 5 bases. Trimming stripped 5 bases from V and 1 base from J, with 11 bases between. From germline, CDR1 is DFQATT and CDR2 SNEGSKA (reference sequence). The CDR3 is 13 amino acids. In DNA form, the CDR3 reads TGCAGTGCTGGGGGACTTGGGAACACTGAAGCTTTCTTT. This gives the protein CSAGGLGNTEAFF.

The chain carries TRBV6-4 and TRBJ1-2; D is unclear. The CDR3 is made up of 14 amino acids. The germline gives CDR1 MRHNA, CDR2 SNTAGT. Trimming pared 6 bases from V and 2 bases from J, leaving 13 bases between. The chain's CDR3 is CASRYKGSNYGYTF. For the CDR3, the DNA is TGTGCCAGCAGGTACAAGGGCTCCAACTATGGCTACACCTTC.

J is TRBJ2-3 and V is TRBV2, with TRBD2 matching over 7 bases. This CDR3 has 13 amino acids. Germline-derived CDR1 and CDR2 are SNHLY and FYNNEI. V lost 7 bases, J lost 4 bases, and 5 bases stayed unmatched. CDR3 region: CASTIRGADTQYF. DNA for the CDR3: TGTGCCAGCACTATCCGGGGGGCAGATACGCAGTATTTT.

This clonotype occurred a few times. The rearrangement uses TRBV30 and TRBJ2-5; 10 nucleotides align to TRBD2. CDR1 and CDR2 from the germline V gene are GTSNPN and SVGIG (reference sequence). With V trimmed by 5 bases and J by 5 bases, 8 bases remained unmatched. CDR3 size: 14 residues. The CDR3 DNA is TGTGCCTGGGTACTAGCGGGGAGTAGGGAGACCCAGTACTTC. The encoded protein is CAWVLAGSRETQYF.

The chain carries TRBV20-1 and TRBJ2-1; no firm D call. The germline gives CDR1 DFQATT, CDR2 SNEGSKA (reference sequence). The V gene lost 2 bases and the J gene lost 7 bases, with 9 bases spanning the gap. The CDR3 extends over 12 amino acids. The CDR3 DNA sequence: TGCAGTGCTAGATCCCCCCGGAATGAGCAGTTCTTC. This translates into CSARSPRNEQFF.

This clonotype is deemed medium-sized. This chain joins TRBV20-1 and TRBJ2-2; D call uncertain. This CDR3 contains 11 residues. Germline V CDR1 and CDR2: DFQATT, SNEGSKA (reference sequence). V dropped 4 bases and J dropped 2 bases, with 2 bases sitting between them. This chain's CDR3 is CSAINTGELFF. CDR3 DNA sequence: TGCAGTGCTATAAACACCGGGGAGCTGTTTTTT.

The chain combines TRBV6-5 with TRBJ2-7, with 8 bases that match TRBD1. CDR1 is MNHEY and CDR2 is SVGAGI in the germline V gene. The J segment lost 2 bases and the V segment lost 2 bases, leaving 5 bases of the junction unmatched. The CDR3 is 15 amino acids. The CDR3 reads CASSYPGQGPYEQYF. CDR3 DNA sequence: TGTGCCAGCAGTTACCCCGGACAGGGACCCTACGAGCAGTACTTC.

This clonotype turned up a few times. J is TRBJ2-3 and V is TRBV27; D remains ambiguous. Trimming pared 5 bases from V and 4 bases from J, leaving 19 bases between. The germline gives CDR1 MNHEY, CDR2 SMNVEV (reference sequence). The length of the CDR3 is 16 residues. This CDR3 reads CASSPRHPQVADTQYF. CDR3 in DNA: TGTGCCAGCAGTCCACGACATCCCCAGGTGGCAGATACGCAGTATTTT.

This clonotype was detected a few times. CDR3 loop: CASSLLRGPTDTQYF. The CDR3, as DNA: TGTGCCAGCAGCTTACTTAGGGGCCCCACAGATACGCAGTATTTT. The rearrangement joins TRBV7-8 to TRBJ2-3, with TRBD1 as a possible D gene (5 bases). The germline CDR1 and CDR2 sequences are SGHVS and FQNEAQ. The V end lost 2 bases, the J end lost 2 bases, and 11 bases lay between the germline ends. The CDR3 is made up of 15 amino acids.

The V gene is TRBV7-9, the J gene TRBJ2-5; 12 nucleotides agree with TRBD2. Unmatched junction bases numbered 6, after V lost 1 base and J lost 0 bases. This CDR3 has 18 residues. Per the germline V gene, CDR1 is SEHNR and CDR2 is FQNEAQ (reference sequence). The CDR3 DNA is TGTGCCAGCAGCTTAGTCGTGACTAGCGGGAGCCACCAAGAGACCCAGTACTTC. This gives the protein CASSLVVTSGSHQETQYF.

This clonotype was counted only a few times. The rearrangement links TRBV19 to TRBJ1-5; D uncertain. V was cut by 7 bases and J by 3 bases, with 13 bases left in between. This CDR3 has 14 residues. The germline V gene encodes CDR1 LNHDA and CDR2 SQIVND (reference sequence). The chain's CDR3 is CASTVDLINQPQHF. CDR3 sequence (DNA): TGTGCCAGTACCGTGGACCTCATCAATCAGCCCCAGCATTTT.

This chain links TRBV18 with TRBJ2-4; D possibly uses TRBD1 or TRBD2 (6 bases each). Per the germline V gene, CDR1 is KGHSH and CDR2 is LQKENI. V was trimmed by 2 bases and J by 13 bases, leaving 18 bases between them. CDR3 size: 14 residues. CDR3 residues: CASSPNGGRAPQYF. DNA for the CDR3: TGTGCCAGCTCACCAAACGGGGGCCGTGCTCCGCAGTACTTC.

The rearrangement joins TRBV20-1 to TRBJ2-7; D perhaps matches TRBD1 (6 bases). The germline V gene encodes CDR1 DFQATT and CDR2 SNEGSKA (reference sequence). The CDR3 has 14 residues. V was pared by 3 bases and J by 6 bases, with 18 bases between. CDR3 residues: CSARRGYQGGEQYF. CDR3 in DNA: TGCAGTGCTAGGAGGGGGTACCAAGGTGGCGAGCAGTACTTC.

This clonotype appeared a few times. V is TRBV12-3 or TRBV12-4 and J is TRBJ1-5; the D is unclear. There are 13 residues in the CDR3. Deletions cut 6 bases from V and 0 bases from J, with 6 bases between. The chain's CDR3 is CASRHSSNQPQHF. Written as DNA, the CDR3 is TGTGCCAGCAGGCACAGTAGCAATCAGCCCCAGCATTTT.

V gene TRBV6-1 combines with J gene TRBJ2-2; D is unclear. The V end was cut by 8 bases, the J end by 5 bases, with 12 bases between. Germline-derived CDR1 and CDR2 are MNHNS and SASEGT. This CDR3 has 13 residues. CDR3 nucleotide sequence: TGTGCCAGCCTTACCCCCGGGACCGGGGAGCTGTTTTTT. Its protein is CASLTPGTGELFF.

The rearrangement uses TRBV5-8 and TRBJ1-5; 9 bases match TRBD1. The CDR3 extends over 15 amino acids. From germline, CDR1 is SGHTS and CDR2 YDEGEE. Trimming cost V 4 bases and J 6 bases; bases outside gene matches: 8. The CDR3, as DNA: TGTGCCAGCAGCGGGACAGGGTTGGGCAGTCAGCCCCAGCATTTT. It yields the protein CASSGTGLGSQPQHF.

This clonotype has just a few counts. The chain joins TRBV27 to TRBJ2-3; D is possibly TRBD1 (6 bases). V was trimmed by 5 bases and J by 5 bases, leaving 11 bases between them. The CDR3 loop spans 13 amino acids. Germline CDR1 reads MNHEY; CDR2 reads SMNVEV (reference sequence). DNA of the CDR3: TGTGCCAGCAGTGCACAGGGAAAAGATACGCAGTATTTT. Translation gives CASSAQGKDTQYF.

The chain recombines TRBV7-8 with TRBJ2-7; possible D gene TRBD1, 5 bases. There are 16 residues in the CDR3. The germline V gene has CDR1 SGHVS and CDR2 FQNEAQ. Trimming pared 5 bases from V and 2 bases from J, leaving 19 bases between. CDR3 bases: TGTGCCAGCAGCCCGAAGCAGGGATGGAACCCCTACGAGCAGTACTTC. This codes for CASSPKQGWNPYEQYF.